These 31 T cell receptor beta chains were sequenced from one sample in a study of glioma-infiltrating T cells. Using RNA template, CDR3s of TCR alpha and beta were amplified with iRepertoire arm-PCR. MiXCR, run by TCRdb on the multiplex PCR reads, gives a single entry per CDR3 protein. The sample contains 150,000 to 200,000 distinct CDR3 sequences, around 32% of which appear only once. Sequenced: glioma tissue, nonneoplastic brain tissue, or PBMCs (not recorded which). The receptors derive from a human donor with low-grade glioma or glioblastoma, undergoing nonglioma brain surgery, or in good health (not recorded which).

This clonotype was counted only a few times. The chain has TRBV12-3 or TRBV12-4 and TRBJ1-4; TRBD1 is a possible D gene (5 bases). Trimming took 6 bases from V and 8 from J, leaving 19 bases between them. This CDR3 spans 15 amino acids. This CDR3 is CASSPIGTQQEKLFF. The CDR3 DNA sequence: TGTGCCAGCAGCCCAATTGGGACCCAGCAGGAAAAACTGTTTTTT.

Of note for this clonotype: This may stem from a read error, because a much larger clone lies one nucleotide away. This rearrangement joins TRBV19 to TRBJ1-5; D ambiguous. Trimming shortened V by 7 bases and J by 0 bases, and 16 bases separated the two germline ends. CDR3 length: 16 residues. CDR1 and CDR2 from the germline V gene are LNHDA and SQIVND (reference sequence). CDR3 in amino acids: CASNYRKDYSNQPQHF. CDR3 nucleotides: TGTGCCAGTAACTACCGGAAGGATTATAGCAATCAGCCCCAGCATTTT.

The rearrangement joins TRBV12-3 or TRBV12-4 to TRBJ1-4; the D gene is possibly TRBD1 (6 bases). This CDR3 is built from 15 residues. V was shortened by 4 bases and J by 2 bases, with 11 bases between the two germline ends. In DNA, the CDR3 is TGTGCCAGCAGTTCGACAGGCCGGACTAATGAAAAACTGTTTTTT. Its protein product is CASSSTGRTNEKLFF.

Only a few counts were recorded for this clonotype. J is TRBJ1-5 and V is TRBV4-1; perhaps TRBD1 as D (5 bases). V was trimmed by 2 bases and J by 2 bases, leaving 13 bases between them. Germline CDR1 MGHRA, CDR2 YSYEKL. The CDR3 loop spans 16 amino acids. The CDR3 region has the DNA TGCGCCAGCAGCCAATTCGGGACCGGCGGCAATCAGCCCCAGCATTTT. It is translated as CASSQFGTGGNQPQHF.

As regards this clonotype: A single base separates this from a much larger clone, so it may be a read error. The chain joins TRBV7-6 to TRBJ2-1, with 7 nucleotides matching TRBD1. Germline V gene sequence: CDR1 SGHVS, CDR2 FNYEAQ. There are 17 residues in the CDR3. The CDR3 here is CARSSQRHRGKNNEQFF. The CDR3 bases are TGTGCCAGAAGCTCGCAACGGCACAGGGGAAAAAACAATGAGCAGTTCTTC.

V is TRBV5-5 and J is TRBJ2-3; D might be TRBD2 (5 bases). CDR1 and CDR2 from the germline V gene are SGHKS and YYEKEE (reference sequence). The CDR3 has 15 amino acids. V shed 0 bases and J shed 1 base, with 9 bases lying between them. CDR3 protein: CASSLVASRTDTQYF. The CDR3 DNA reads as TGTGCCAGCAGCTTGGTAGCGTCACGCACAGATACGCAGTATTTT.

In nucleotides, the CDR3 is TGTGCCAGCAGGGGACAGGGGTTGCTGTTTTTT. This gives the protein CASRGQGLLFF. This chain uses TRBV2 with TRBJ1-4; 10 nucleotides agree with TRBD1. With V trimmed by 6 bases and J by 14 bases, 3 bases remained unmatched. CDR1 is SNHLY, CDR2 FYNNEI, per germline. The CDR3 is 11 amino acids.

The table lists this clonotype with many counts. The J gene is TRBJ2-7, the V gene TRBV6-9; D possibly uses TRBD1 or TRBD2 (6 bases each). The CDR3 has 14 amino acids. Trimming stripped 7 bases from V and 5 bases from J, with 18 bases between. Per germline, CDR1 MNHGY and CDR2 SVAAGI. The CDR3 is CASTNLGGSNEQYF. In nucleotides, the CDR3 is TGTGCCAGCACAAACCTGGGGGGCTCTAACGAGCAGTACTTC.

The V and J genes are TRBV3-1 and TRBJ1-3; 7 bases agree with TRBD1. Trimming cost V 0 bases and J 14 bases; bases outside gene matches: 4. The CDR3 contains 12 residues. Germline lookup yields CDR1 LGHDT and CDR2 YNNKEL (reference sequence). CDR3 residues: CASSQDVRGVYF. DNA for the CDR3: TGTGCCAGCAGCCAAGATGTCAGGGGGGTATATTTT.

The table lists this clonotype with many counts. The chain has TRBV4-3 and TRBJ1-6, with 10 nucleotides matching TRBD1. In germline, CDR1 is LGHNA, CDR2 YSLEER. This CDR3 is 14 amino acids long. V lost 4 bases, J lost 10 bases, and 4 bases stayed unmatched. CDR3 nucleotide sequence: TGCGCCAGCAGCCCCGGACAGGGGGGATCACCCCTCCACTTT. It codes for CASSPGQGGSPLHF.

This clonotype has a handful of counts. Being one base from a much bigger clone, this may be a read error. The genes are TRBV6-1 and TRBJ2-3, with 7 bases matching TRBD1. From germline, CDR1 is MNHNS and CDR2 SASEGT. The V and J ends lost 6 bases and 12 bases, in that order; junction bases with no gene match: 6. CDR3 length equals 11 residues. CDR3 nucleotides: TGTGCCAGCAGCGCCGGGACAGTCCAGTATTTT. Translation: CASSAGTVQYF.

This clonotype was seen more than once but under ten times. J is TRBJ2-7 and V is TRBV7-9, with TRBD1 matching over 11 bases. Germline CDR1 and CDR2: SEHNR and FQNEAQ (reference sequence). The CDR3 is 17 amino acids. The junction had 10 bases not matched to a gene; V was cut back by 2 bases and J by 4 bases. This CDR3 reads CASSLRGQGALSYEQYF. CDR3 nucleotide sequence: TGTGCCAGCAGCTTAAGAGGACAGGGGGCCCTAAGTTACGAGCAGTACTTC.

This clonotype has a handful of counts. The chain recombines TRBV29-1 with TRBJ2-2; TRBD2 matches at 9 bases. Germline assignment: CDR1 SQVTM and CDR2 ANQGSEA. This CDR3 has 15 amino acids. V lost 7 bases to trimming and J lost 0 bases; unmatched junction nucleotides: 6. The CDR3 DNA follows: TGCAGCGCTGCAATAGCGGGAGCGAACACCGGGGAGCTGTTTTTT. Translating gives CSAAIAGANTGELFF.

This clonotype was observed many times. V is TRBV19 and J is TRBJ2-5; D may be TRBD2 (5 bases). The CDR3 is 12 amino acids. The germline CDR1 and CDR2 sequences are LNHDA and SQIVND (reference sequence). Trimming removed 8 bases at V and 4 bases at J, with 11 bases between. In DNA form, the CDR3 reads TGTGCCAGTGGGAGAGCGAGAGAGACCCAGTACTTC. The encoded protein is CASGRARETQYF.

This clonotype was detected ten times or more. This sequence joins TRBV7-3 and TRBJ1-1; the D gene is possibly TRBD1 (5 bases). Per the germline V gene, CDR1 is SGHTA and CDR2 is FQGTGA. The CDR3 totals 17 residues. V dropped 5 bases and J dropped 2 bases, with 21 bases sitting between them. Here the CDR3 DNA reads TGTGCCAGCAGCCGAATACCCCTGGGGGGGGGAAACACTGAAGCTTTCTTT. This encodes CASSRIPLGGGNTEAFF.

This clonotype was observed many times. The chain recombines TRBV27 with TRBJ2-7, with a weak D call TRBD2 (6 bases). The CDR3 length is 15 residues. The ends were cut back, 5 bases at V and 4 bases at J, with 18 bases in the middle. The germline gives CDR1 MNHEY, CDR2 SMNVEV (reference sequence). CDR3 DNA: TGTGCCAGCAGTCCCTCCATAGCGGATCTTTACGAGCAGTACTTC. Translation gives CASSPSIADLYEQYF.

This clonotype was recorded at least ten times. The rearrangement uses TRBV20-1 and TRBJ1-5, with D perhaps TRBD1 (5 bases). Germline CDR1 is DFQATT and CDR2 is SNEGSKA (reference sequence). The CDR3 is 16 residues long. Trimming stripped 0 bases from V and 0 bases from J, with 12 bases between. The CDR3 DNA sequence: TGCAGTGCTAGAGATTGGGGGGATTATAGCAATCAGCCCCAGCATTTT. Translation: CSARDWGDYSNQPQHF.

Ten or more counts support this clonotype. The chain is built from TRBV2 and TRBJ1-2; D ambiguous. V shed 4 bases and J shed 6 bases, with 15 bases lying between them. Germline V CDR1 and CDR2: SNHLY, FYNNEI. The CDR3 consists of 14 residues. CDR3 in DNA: TGTGCCAGCAGTGTTCTTTGGAAAGTAGATGGCTACACCTTC. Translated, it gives CASSVLWKVDGYTF.

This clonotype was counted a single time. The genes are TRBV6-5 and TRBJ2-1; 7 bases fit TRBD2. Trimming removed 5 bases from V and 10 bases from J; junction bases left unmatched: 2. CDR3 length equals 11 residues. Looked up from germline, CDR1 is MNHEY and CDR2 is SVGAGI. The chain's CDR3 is CASSTSAEQFF. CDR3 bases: TGTGCCAGCAGTACTAGCGCCGAGCAGTTCTTC.

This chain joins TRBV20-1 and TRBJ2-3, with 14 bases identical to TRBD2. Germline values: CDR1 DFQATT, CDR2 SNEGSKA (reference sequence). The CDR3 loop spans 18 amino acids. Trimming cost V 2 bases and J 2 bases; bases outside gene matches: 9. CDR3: CSARSLGLAGVSTDTQYF. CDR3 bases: TGCAGTGCTAGATCCCTGGGACTAGCGGGAGTATCCACAGATACGCAGTATTTT.

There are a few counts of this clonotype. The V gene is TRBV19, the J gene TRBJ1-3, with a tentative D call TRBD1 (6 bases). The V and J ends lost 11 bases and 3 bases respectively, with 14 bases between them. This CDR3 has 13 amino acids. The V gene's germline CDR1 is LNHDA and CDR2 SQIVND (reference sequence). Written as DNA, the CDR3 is TGTGCCGCAAGCCCGGACAGTGGAAACACCATATATTTT. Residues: CAASPDSGNTIYF. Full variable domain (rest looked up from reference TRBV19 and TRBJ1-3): DGGITQSPKYLFRKEGQNVTLSCEQNLNHDAMYWYRQDPGQGLRLIYYSQIVNDFQKGDIAEGYSVSREKKESFPLTVTSAQKNPTAFYLCAASPDSGNTIYFGEGSWLTVV.

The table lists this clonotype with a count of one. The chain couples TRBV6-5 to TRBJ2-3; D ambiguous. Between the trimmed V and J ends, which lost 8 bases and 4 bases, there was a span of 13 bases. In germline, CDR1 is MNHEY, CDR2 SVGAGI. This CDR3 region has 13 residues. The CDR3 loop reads CASGRIYPDTQYF. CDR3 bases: TGTGCCAGCGGTCGGATCTATCCAGATACGCAGTATTTT.

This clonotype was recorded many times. The CDR3 sequence: CASSGGTNYNEQFF. The CDR3 nucleotides are TGTGCCAGCAGCGGGGGGACTAACTACAATGAGCAGTTCTTC. The J gene is TRBJ2-1, the V gene TRBV9, with 7 nucleotides matching TRBD2. V shed 3 bases and J 3 bases; nucleotides not matched to a gene: 3. This CDR3 contains 14 residues. CDR1 is SGDLS and CDR2 is YYNGEE in the germline V gene.

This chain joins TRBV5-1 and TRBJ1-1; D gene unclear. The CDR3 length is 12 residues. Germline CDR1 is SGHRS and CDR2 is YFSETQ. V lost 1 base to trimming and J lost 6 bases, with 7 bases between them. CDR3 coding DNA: TGCGCCAGCAGCTTGAAGGGCTCTGAAGCTTTCTTT. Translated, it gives CASSLKGSEAFF. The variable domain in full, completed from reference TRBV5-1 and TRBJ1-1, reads KAGVTQTPRYLIKTRGQQVTLSCSPISGHRSVSWYQQTPGQGLQFLFEYFSETQRNKGNFPGRFSGRQFSNSRSEMNVSTLELGDSALYLCASSLKGSEAFFGQGTRLTVV.

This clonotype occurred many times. The CDR3 DNA follows: TGTGCCAGCAGTGATGGGGAATACGAGCAGTACTTC. Its protein product is CASSDGEYEQYF. V is TRBV6-1 and J is TRBJ2-7; D gene ambiguous. Trimming took off 3 bases at V and 4 bases at J, with 7 bases between the two ends. The CDR3 loop spans 12 amino acids. Germline lookup yields CDR1 MNHNS and CDR2 SASEGT.

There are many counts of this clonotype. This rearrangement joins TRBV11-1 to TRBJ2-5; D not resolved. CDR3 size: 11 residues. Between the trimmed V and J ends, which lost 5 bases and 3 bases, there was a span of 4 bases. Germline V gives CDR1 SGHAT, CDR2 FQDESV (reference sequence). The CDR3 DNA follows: TGTGCCAGCAGCCAGAAAGAGACCCAGTACTTC. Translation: CASSQKETQYF.

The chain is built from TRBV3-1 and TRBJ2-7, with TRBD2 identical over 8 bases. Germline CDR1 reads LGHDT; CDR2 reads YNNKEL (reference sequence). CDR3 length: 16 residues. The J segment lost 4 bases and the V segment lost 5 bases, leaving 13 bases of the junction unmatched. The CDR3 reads CASSSNRGGAGYEQYF. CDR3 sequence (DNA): TGTGCCAGCAGCTCTAACCGGGGGGGCGCTGGGTACGAGCAGTACTTC.

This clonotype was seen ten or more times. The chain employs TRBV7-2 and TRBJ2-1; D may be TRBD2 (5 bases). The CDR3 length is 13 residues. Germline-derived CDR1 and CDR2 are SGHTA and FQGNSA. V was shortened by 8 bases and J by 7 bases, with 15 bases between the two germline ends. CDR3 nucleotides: TGTGCCAGCGGCCCTTTCCGGGGAAATGAGCAGTTCTTC. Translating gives CASGPFRGNEQFF.

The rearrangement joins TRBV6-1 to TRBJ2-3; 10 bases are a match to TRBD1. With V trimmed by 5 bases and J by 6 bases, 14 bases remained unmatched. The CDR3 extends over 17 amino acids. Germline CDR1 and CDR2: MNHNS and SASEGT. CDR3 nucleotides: TGTGCCAGCAGTCGGCCCGGGACAGGGGATACCCCGGATACGCAGTATTTT. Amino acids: CASSRPGTGDTPDTQYF.

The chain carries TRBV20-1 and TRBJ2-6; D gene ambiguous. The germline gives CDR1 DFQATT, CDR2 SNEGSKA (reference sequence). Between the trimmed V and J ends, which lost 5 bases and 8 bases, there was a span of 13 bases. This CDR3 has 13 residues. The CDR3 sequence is CSAYPGSTNVLTF. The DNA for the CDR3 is TGCAGTGCTTATCCGGGCTCGACCAACGTCCTGACTTTC.

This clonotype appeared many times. In DNA, the CDR3 is TGTGCCACCAGCAGGGCAGGGGTCGAGCAGTACTTC. This codes for CATSRAGVEQYF. The genes are TRBV15 and TRBJ2-7; D might be TRBD1 (6 bases). The germline gives CDR1 LNHNV, CDR2 YYDKDF (reference sequence). The V and J ends lost 3 bases and 6 bases respectively, with 9 bases between them. The CDR3 runs 12 residues.